Presented here are 12 T cell receptor beta chains from one specimen sequenced in a study of T cell responses to AZD1222 COVID-19 vaccine. Clones were read by immunoSEQ multiplex PCR, and TCRdb kept only the in-frame ones, dropping some. The data show more than 100,000 clones, 70% to 90% seen once. This specimen consisted of peripheral blood, obtained on day 0 of AZD1222 vaccination. Source of these receptors: an adult in good health.

The V and J genes are TRBV7-3 and TRBJ2-5, with TRBD1 identical over 9 bases. This CDR3 spans 16 amino acids. Germline V CDR1 and CDR2: SGHTA, FQGTGA. V lost 3 bases and J lost 5; bases outside the gene matches: 10. The CDR3 protein is CASSLNPGQGSETQYF. The CDR3 DNA follows: TGTGCCAGCAGCTTGAACCCGGGACAGGGTTCGGAGACCCAGTACTTC.

The chain is built from TRBV7-9 and TRBJ1-2, with D possibly TRBD1 on 5 matching bases. V was cut by 5 bases and J by 0 bases, with 13 bases left in between. The CDR3 sequence is 15 residues long. Germline assignment: CDR1 SEHNR and CDR2 FQNEAQ (reference sequence). The CDR3 sequence is CASSRQGLANYGYTF. DNA of the CDR3: TGTGCCAGCAGCCGCCAGGGTTTGGCTAACTATGGCTACACCTTC.

This clone showed up just once. The V gene is TRBV7-2, the J gene TRBJ1-5; no clear D. The germline CDR1 and CDR2 sequences are SGHTA and FQGNSA. The CDR3 contains 13 residues. V was clipped by 4 bases and J by 5 bases, with 9 bases between them. CDR3 DNA sequence: TGTGCCAGCAGCTATCTCGGGGATCAGCCCCAGCATTTT. This codes for CASSYLGDQPQHF.

The chain employs TRBV9 and TRBJ2-3; D gene unclear. This CDR3 contains 14 residues. Germline lookup yields CDR1 SGDLS and CDR2 YYNGEE. V dropped 5 bases and J dropped 2 bases, with 12 bases sitting between them. CDR3 loop: CASSRYGDTDTQYF. The CDR3 DNA is TGTGCCAGCAGTCGTTACGGAGACACAGATACGCAGTATTTT. Full variable domain (rest looked up from reference TRBV9 and TRBJ2-3): DSGVTQTPKHLITATGQRVTLRCSPRSGDLSVYWYQQSLDQGLQFLIQYYNGEERAKGNILERFSAQQFPDLHSELNLSSLELGDSALYFCASSRYGDTDTQYFGPGTRLTVL.

CDR3 loop: CASSQADREAFF. The CDR3 nucleotides are TGTGCCAGCAGCCAAGCGGACAGGGAAGCTTTCTTT. This chain joins TRBV3-1 (or the pseudogene TRBV3-2) and TRBJ1-1, with TRBD1 matching 7 bases. V gave up 1 base and J gave up 8 bases; unmatched junction bases: 1. CDR3 length: 12 residues. Per germline, CDR1 LGHDT and CDR2 YNNKEL (reference sequence).

This clone was observed once. This chain joins TRBV5-1 and TRBJ2-7; D perhaps matches TRBD1 (5 bases). The ends were cut back, 2 bases at V and 6 bases at J, with 9 bases in the middle. This CDR3 has 12 amino acids. Germline values: CDR1 SGHRS, CDR2 YFSETQ. The CDR3 bases are TGCGCCAGCAGCTTCGCAGGGCCCGAGCAGTACTTC. It is translated as CASSFAGPEQYF.

This clone was seen repeatedly, ten times or more. This chain uses TRBV10-3 with TRBJ2-3; 9 bases map to TRBD1. Trimming took 3 bases from V and 3 from J; bases not matched to a gene: 7. The germline CDR1 and CDR2 sequences are ENHRY and SYGVKD. This CDR3 region has 16 residues. CDR3 sequence reads: CAISDGQGLGTDTQYF. The CDR3 nucleotides are TGTGCCATCAGTGATGGACAGGGGCTAGGGACAGATACGCAGTATTTT.

The rearrangement links TRBV4-2 to TRBJ2-6; D is possibly TRBD1 (6 bases). Germline CDR1 LGHNA, CDR2 YNFKEQ. CDR3 size: 16 residues. V was clipped by 4 bases and J by 1 base, with 11 bases between them. Here the CDR3 reads CASSPKDRSGANVLTF. CDR3 nucleotide sequence: TGTGCCAGCAGCCCAAAGGACAGATCTGGGGCCAACGTCCTGACTTTC.

The chain is built from TRBV29-1 and TRBJ2-7; D remains ambiguous. CDR1 is SQVTM, CDR2 ANQGSEA, per germline. Trimming removed 4 bases from V and 0 bases from J, with 16 bases in between. The length of the CDR3 is 15 residues. CDR3 DNA sequence: TGCAGCGTTGTCTTGTTTGGGTCGAGCTCCTACGAGCAGTACTTC. Its protein product is CSVVLFGSSSYEQYF.

The rearrangement uses TRBV19 and TRBJ1-1; weak D call: TRBD1 (5 bases). This CDR3 has 15 residues. Trimming took off 1 base at V and 4 bases at J, with 13 bases between the two ends. Germline CDR1 LNHDA, CDR2 SQIVND (reference sequence). CDR3 protein: CASSIGGREGTEAFF. CDR3 bases: TGTGCCAGTAGTATAGGTGGCAGGGAGGGCACTGAAGCTTTCTTT.

The rearrangement links TRBV9 to TRBJ2-7; 7 bases line up with TRBD2. This CDR3 is 14 amino acids long. CDR1 and CDR2 (germline): SGDLS, YYNGEE. Trimming took 5 bases from V and 3 from J; bases not matched to a gene: 8. CDR3 DNA sequence: TGTGCCAGCAGTCCCGGGGCTAGCGGCTACGAGCAGTACTTC. It codes for CASSPGASGYEQYF.

This chain links TRBV2 with TRBJ1-2, with TRBD1 identical over 7 bases. The germline V gene encodes CDR1 SNHLY and CDR2 FYNNEI. This CDR3 comprises 12 residues. Trimming took 6 bases from V and 7 from J; bases not matched to a gene: 5. As DNA, the CDR3 is TGTGCCAGCAGACCCGACAGGGCTGGCTACACCTTC. The encoded protein is CASRPDRAGYTF.